This T cell receptor (beta chain) was retrieved from a study of identical twins. TCRdb reanalysed the 5' RACE reads using MiXCR and keeps one entry per CDR3 protein. This sample has about 890,000 distinct CDR3 sequences, with approximately 13% found just once. These same data were also listed under a study on yellow fever vaccine responses in identical twins.

Sequencing used PBMCs. The origin of this receptor is a woman aged 18-30 years in good health.

The CDR3, as DNA: TGTGCCAGCAGCCCCAGGACTAGCCAGACGGATACGCAGTATTTT. It codes for CASSPRTSQTDTQYF. V gene TRBV12-3 or TRBV12-4 combines with J gene TRBJ2-3; 8 bases agree with TRBD2. V lost 6 bases to trimming and J lost 6 bases; unmatched junction nucleotides: 11. The CDR3 loop spans 15 amino acids.